What follows are 28 T cell receptor beta chains derived from one specimen sequenced in a study of cytomegalovirus exposure and HLA in healthy donors. The PCR was carried out with 60 Vbeta primers and 13 Jbeta primers. Method: immunoSEQ multiplex PCR; TCRdb's copy keeps in-frame clones and lacks some. The sample contains about 140,000 clones, around 72% of which appear only once. The specimen was PBMCs. The receptors stem from a man aged 35 to 55 in good health and CMV-seronegative.

The rearrangement uses TRBV6-1 and TRBJ1-5, with 8 bases lining up with TRBD1. V lost 2 bases to trimming and J lost 5 bases; unmatched junction nucleotides: 5. The germline CDR1 and CDR2 sequences are MNHNS and SASEGT. The CDR3 runs to 15 residues. The CDR3 coding sequence is TGTGCCAGCAGTGAACGCGGACAGGGTCATCAGCCCCAGCATTTT. This sequence encodes CASSERGQGHQPQHF.

The chain combines TRBV7-9 with TRBJ2-1; TRBD1 aligns across 7 bases. After removal of 5 bases from V and 4 bases from J, the junction contained 11 bases not matched to a gene. The CDR3 runs to 16 residues. The germline V gene has CDR1 SEHNR and CDR2 FQNEAQ (reference sequence). The CDR3 here is CASSPGWGQLYNEQFF. CDR3 bases: TGTGCCAGCAGCCCAGGGTGGGGACAGCTATACAATGAGCAGTTCTTC.

This clone was seen only a few times. This chain joins TRBV9 and TRBJ2-5; TRBD1 aligns across 7 bases. CDR3 size: 15 residues. Germline V gives CDR1 SGDLS, CDR2 YYNGEE. The junction had 7 bases not matched to a gene; V was cut back by 2 bases and J by 3 bases. The CDR3 is CASSVGSGTEETQYF. As DNA, the CDR3 is TGTGCCAGCAGCGTTGGCTCCGGGACAGAAGAGACCCAGTACTTC.

The chain combines TRBV7-9 with TRBJ1-3, with TRBD1 matching 8 bases. V was clipped by 0 bases and J by 4 bases; unmatched bases: 5. Germline V CDR1 and CDR2: SEHNR, FQNEAQ (reference sequence). CDR3 size: 16 residues. CDR3 bases: TGTGCCAGCAGCTTAGCCCAGGGGGCGCGCGGAAACACCATATATTTT. This translates into CASSLAQGARGNTIYF. Full variable domain (outside the CDR3, taken from reference TRBV7-9 and TRBJ1-3): DTGVSQNPRHKITKRGQNVTFRCDPISEHNRLYWYRQTLGQGPEFLTYFQNEAQLEKSRLLSDRFSAERPKGSFSTLEIQRTEQGDSAMYLCASSLAQGARGNTIYFGEGSWLTVV.

The chain joins TRBV11-2 to TRBJ1-2; 7 nucleotides agree with TRBD1. J was trimmed by 7 bases and V by 6 bases; bases with no gene match: 8. The CDR3 extends over 13 amino acids. Germline V gene data show CDR1 as SGHAT and CDR2 as FQNNGV. The CDR3 DNA sequence: TGTGCCAGCAGTTGGACAGGTCTCGGTGGCTACACCTTC. Its protein is CASSWTGLGGYTF.

The rearrangement joins TRBV7-8 to TRBJ1-4; D is perhaps TRBD1 (5 bases). V lost 2 bases to trimming and J lost 5 bases, with 15 bases between them. In germline, CDR1 is SGHVS, CDR2 FQNEAQ. This CDR3 spans 16 amino acids. The CDR3: CASSLTPGLSNEKLFF. The CDR3 DNA reads TGTGCCAGCAGCTTAACCCCAGGGCTTTCCAATGAAAAACTGTTTTTT. The full variable domain, in which reference TRBV7-8 and TRBJ1-4 provide the parts outside the CDR3, is GAGVSQSPRYKVAKRGQDVALRCDPISGHVSLFWYQQALGQGPEFLTYFQNEAQLDKSGLPSDRFFAERPEGSVSTLKIQRTQQEDSAVYLCASSLTPGLSNEKLFFGSGTQLSVL.

This clone was detected a few times. The gene calls are TRBV7-9 and TRBJ1-2; a possible D gene is TRBD1 (6 bases). V lost 6 bases and J 2 bases, leaving 10 bases between the germline ends. Germline V gives CDR1 SEHNR, CDR2 FQNEAQ (reference sequence). CDR3 length: 13 residues. CDR3 bases: TGTGCCAGCAGTGCAACAGGGAACTATGGCTACACCTTC. Its protein product is CASSATGNYGYTF.

The gene calls are TRBV6-9 and TRBJ1-3; D might be TRBD1 (6 bases). V lost 1 base to trimming and J lost 0 bases, with 7 bases between them. The CDR3 runs to 15 residues. The V gene's germline CDR1 is MNHGY and CDR2 SVAAGI. The CDR3 region is CASSYLGGSGNTIYF. CDR3 sequence (DNA): TGTGCCAGCAGTTATTTAGGGGGCTCTGGAAACACCATATATTTT.

CDR3 DNA: TGCGCCAGCAGCTTTGCCCCGGGGAGGGAGACCCAGTACTTC. Translation gives CASSFAPGRETQYF. The chain carries TRBV5-1 and TRBJ2-5; tentatively, D is TRBD2 (6 bases). Germline assignment: CDR1 SGHRS and CDR2 YFSETQ. Trimming removed 2 bases from V and 5 bases from J, with 13 bases in between. The CDR3 contains 14 residues.

This rearrangement joins TRBV14 to TRBJ2-6; 8 nucleotides line up with TRBD1. V was pared by 5 bases and J by 2 bases, with 14 bases of the junction left unmatched. This CDR3 contains 19 residues. Germline V gene lookup returns CDR1 SGHDN and CDR2 FVKESK. CDR3: CASSIDPGQEKPGANVLTF. CDR3 in DNA: TGTGCCAGCAGCATTGACCCGGGACAGGAGAAGCCTGGGGCCAACGTCCTGACTTTC. Full variable domain (remainder filled in from reference TRBV14 and TRBJ2-6): EAGVTQFPSHSVIEKGQTVTLRCDPISGHDNLYWYRRVMGKEIKFLLHFVKESKQDESGMPNNRFLAERTGGTYSTLKVQPAELEDSGVYFCASSIDPGQEKPGANVLTFGAGSRLTVL.

The chain uses TRBV21-1 and TRBJ2-3; TRBD1, the D gene given by the table, was not confirmed from the DNA. TRBV21-1 is flagged as a pseudogene. The CDR3 sequence is 14 residues long. The CDR3 DNA follows: TGTGCCAGCAGCAAAGGGGCAGCAACAGATACGCAGTATTTT. Protein product: CASSKGAATDTQYF.

This rearrangement joins TRBV25-1 to TRBJ2-3, with D perhaps TRBD2 (6 bases). V was clipped by 6 bases and J by 6 bases, with 19 bases between them. Per the germline V gene, CDR1 is MGHDK and CDR2 is SYGVNS. The length of the CDR3 is 15 residues. The CDR3 DNA reads as TGTGCCAGCAGCCGGGGGTCCTTATTTGGGGATACGCAGTATTTT. Protein product: CASSRGSLFGDTQYF.

V is TRBV5-1 and J is TRBJ2-1; TRBD1 aligns across 7 bases. Germline V gene data show CDR1 as SGHRS and CDR2 as YFSETQ. This CDR3 is built from 13 residues. After removal of 4 bases from V and 5 bases from J, the junction contained 3 bases not matched to a gene. CDR3 residues: CASSEGQNNEQFF. The DNA for the CDR3 is TGCGCCAGCAGCGAGGGACAGAACAATGAGCAGTTCTTC.

About this clone: The germline gene is not matched at one end of the junction; a read error may be the cause. V and J are TRBV2 and TRBJ2-7; a weak D match, TRBD1 (6 bases). Germline assignment: CDR1 SNHLY and CDR2 FYNNEI. The CDR3 sequence is 14 residues long. CDR3 coding DNA: TGTGCCAGCAAAGGGAGACAGGTCGAAAACCCTGGGAACTTC. Translating it yields CASKGRQVENPGNF. Full variable domain (missing parts from reference TRBV2 and TRBJ2-7): EPEVTQTPSHQVTQMGQEVILRCVPISNHLYFYWYRQILGQKVEFLVSFYNNEISEKSEIFDDQFSVERPDGSNFTLKIRSTKLEDSAMYFCASKGRQVENPGNFGPGTRLTVT.

This clone was detected once. The genes are TRBV13 and TRBJ2-7; the D gene is possibly TRBD2 (6 bases). The V gene's germline CDR1 is PRHDT and CDR2 FYEKMQ (reference sequence). This CDR3 is 14 amino acids long. The germline V and J ends were trimmed by 5 bases and 0 bases, with 11 bases remaining between them. The CDR3 spells CASSNPSVSYEQYF. The DNA for the CDR3 is TGTGCCAGCAGCAACCCTAGCGTCTCCTACGAGCAGTACTTC.

The chain carries TRBV7-6 and TRBJ2-7, with 8 bases aligning to TRBD1. The V gene's germline CDR1 is SGHVS and CDR2 FNYEAQ. This CDR3 is built from 15 residues. The ends lost 1 base at V and 6 bases at J; junction bases unmatched: 8. CDR3 protein: CASSLVAGGLGEQYF. The CDR3, as DNA: TGTGCCAGCAGCTTAGTGGCAGGGGGCTTGGGCGAGCAGTACTTC. Full variable domain (rest looked up from reference TRBV7-6 and TRBJ2-7): GAGVSQSPRYKVTKRGQDVALRCDPISGHVSLYWYRQALGQGPEFLTYFNYEAQQDKSGLPNDRFSAERPEGSISTLTIQRTEQRDSAMYRCASSLVAGGLGEQYFGPGTRLTVT.

The chain is built from TRBV28 and TRBJ2-3, with D maybe TRBD1 (5 bases). The V gene's germline CDR1 is MDHEN and CDR2 SYDVKM. With 5 bases removed from V and 1 base from J, the gap between germline ends came to 10 bases. CDR3 length: 14 amino acids. The CDR3 loop is CASSRAGRTDTQYF. CDR3 coding DNA: TGTGCCAGCAGTCGGGCAGGGCGCACAGATACGCAGTATTTT.

This chain uses TRBV4-3 with TRBJ2-3; TRBD2 matches at 9 bases. The trim removed 0 bases at V and 4 bases at J, leaving 8 bases unmatched. Per germline, CDR1 LGHNA and CDR2 YSLEER. The CDR3 totals 17 residues. The CDR3 DNA reads TGCGCCAGCAGCCAAGATGGTATAGCGGGAGACGCAGATACGCAGTATTTT. Encoded protein: CASSQDGIAGDADTQYF.

This clone was recorded only once. This sequence joins TRBV30 and TRBJ2-1; TRBD2 aligns across 10 bases. This CDR3 spans 14 amino acids. Germline CDR1 GTSNPN, CDR2 SVGIG (reference sequence). Unmatched junction bases numbered 6, after V lost 4 bases and J lost 6 bases. The CDR3 region has the DNA TGTGCCTGGATCTCTAGCGGGAGAGTCAATGAGCAGTTCTTC. Translated: CAWISSGRVNEQFF.

This rearrangement joins TRBV5-1 to TRBJ2-7; D call uncertain. The CDR3 length is 15 residues. V lost 0 bases to trimming and J lost 2 bases, with 12 bases between them. CDR1 is SGHRS, CDR2 YFSETQ, per germline. CDR3 protein: CASSLEVNYPYEQYF. The CDR3 DNA sequence: TGCGCCAGCAGCTTGGAGGTCAACTATCCCTACGAGCAGTACTTC.

This chain links TRBV27 with TRBJ2-3, with 14 bases that match TRBD2. The V and J ends lost 5 bases and 7 bases, in that order; junction bases with no gene match: 17. The CDR3 has 19 residues. Germline V gene sequence: CDR1 MNHEY, CDR2 SMNVEV (reference sequence). The CDR3, as DNA: TGTGCCAGCAGTCGGTCTTTCGGGACTAGCGGGGGCCCTGAGAATACGCAGTATTTT. Its translation is CASSRSFGTSGGPENTQYF.

The chain couples TRBV9 to TRBJ2-1, with 14 bases lining up with TRBD2. The CDR3 is 15 amino acids. CDR1 is SGDLS, CDR2 YYNGEE, per germline. V dropped 2 bases and J dropped 7; count of bases not matched to a gene: 2. The CDR3, as DNA: TGTGCCAGCAGCGTCGGGACTAGCGGGGGAAATGAGCAGTTCTTC. Translated, it gives CASSVGTSGGNEQFF.

V is TRBV27 and J is TRBJ2-2; 7 bases align to TRBD1. With 6 bases clipped from V and 3 bases from J, the junction kept 13 bases outside the gene matches. CDR3 length: 17 amino acids. Germline-derived CDR1 and CDR2 are MNHEY and SMNVEV (reference sequence). CDR3 sequence (DNA): TGTGCCAGCAGCTCCCCCGTTGTGACAGGGTACACCGGGGAGCTGTTTTTT. This sequence encodes CASSSPVVTGYTGELFF.

The chain joins TRBV27 to TRBJ2-3; 7 bases are shared with TRBD1. The germline gives CDR1 MNHEY, CDR2 SMNVEV (reference sequence). V lost 5 bases to trimming and J lost 2 bases; unmatched junction nucleotides: 10. The CDR3 covers 16 residues. CDR3 nucleotide sequence: TGTGCCAGCAGTCCGACCGGACAGGCCTACACAGATACGCAGTATTTT. This sequence encodes CASSPTGQAYTDTQYF.

The rearrangement joins TRBV9 to TRBJ1-6; no reliable D call. V lost 0 bases and J lost 11, with 9 bases in between. This CDR3 spans 13 amino acids. Germline V gene sequence: CDR1 SGDLS, CDR2 YYNGEE. In nucleotides, the CDR3 is TGTGCCAGCAGCGTAGGGGAGATTACACCCCTCCACTTT. Amino acid sequence: CASSVGEITPLHF.

The rearrangement joins TRBV9 to TRBJ2-1; 8 nucleotides agree with TRBD2. The ends lost 0 bases at V and 8 bases at J; junction bases unmatched: 16. CDR3 size: 18 residues. Germline CDR1 and CDR2: SGDLS and YYNGEE. The DNA for the CDR3 is TGTGCCAGCAGCGTAGGGATGAATTTGCGGGGGGCGAAGGATGAGCAGTTCTTC. As protein: CASSVGMNLRGAKDEQFF. Combining the CDR3 with reference TRBV9 and TRBJ2-1 gives the whole variable domain DSGVTQTPKHLITATGQRVTLRCSPRSGDLSVYWYQQSLDQGLQFLIQYYNGEERAKGNILERFSAQQFPDLHSELNLSSLELGDSALYFCASSVGMNLRGAKDEQFFGPGTRLTVL.

This rearrangement joins TRBV7-2 to TRBJ2-3; TRBD2 might be the D (5 bases). V gave up 5 bases and J gave up 6 bases, with 15 bases separating them. Germline CDR1 SGHTA, CDR2 FQGNSA. The CDR3 covers 14 residues. CDR3 in DNA: TGTGCCAGCAGCAAACTAGGTCTTAGTGATACGCAGTATTTT. This encodes CASSKLGLSDTQYF.

The rearrangement joins TRBV4-3 to TRBJ2-3; perhaps TRBD1 as D (5 bases). Germline values: CDR1 LGHNA, CDR2 YSLEER. V was trimmed by 0 bases and J by 4 bases, leaving 17 bases between them. This CDR3 comprises 17 residues. The CDR3 DNA reads TGCGCCAGCAGCCAAGAAGGTGTAGGGGTGATAGCAGATACGCAGTATTTT. This translates into CASSQEGVGVIADTQYF.